This T cell receptor beta chain was obtained from a study of cytomegalovirus exposure and HLA in healthy donors. Points from the study as a whole: High sensitivity and specificity were reportedly achieved when the classifier diagnosed cytomegalovirus status.

Of note for this clone: The antigen remains undetermined.

Germline-derived CDR1 and CDR2 are MNHEY and SMNVEV (reference sequence). The CDR3 spans 16 residues. V gave up 0 bases and J gave up 1 base, with 11 bases separating them. Though probably carrying unrecorded immune exposures, donors were nominally healthy at sampling. PCR primers comprised 60 Vbeta and 13 Jbeta primers. The method was immunoSEQ multiplex PCR; TCRdb's version includes in-frame clones alone and lacks a portion of them. The sample has around 140,000 clones; 75% are singletons. The chain links TRBV27 to TRBJ2-3, with D tentatively TRBD2 (6 bases). Sample: PBMCs. The sequence was obtained from a man aged 25 to 45 in good health and CMV-seronegative. CDR3 in DNA: TGTGCCAGCAGTTTATCCGGGGCTAGCGGCACAGATACGCAGTATTTT. Protein sequence: CASSLSGASGTDTQYF.